These T cell receptor beta chains were read from a single sample in a study of cytomegalovirus exposure and HLA in healthy donors. Profiled with immunoSEQ multiplex PCR; TCRdb holds only in-frame clones, not every one. Here the sample spans 150,000 or so clones, approximately 77% being singletons. The specimen was PBMCs. All receptors derive from a male donor in good health and CMV-seronegative. The CDR3 runs from the conserved cysteine through the conserved F or W. A D gene is named only where the DNA matches it firmly. Only part of the rows carry a size: once, few, many, or a class if the clone is expanded.

d_call,j_call,v_call,clone_size,cdr3_aa,cdr3_nt
TRBD1,TRBJ2-6,TRBV5-1,once,CASSHTPLGQGSGANVLTF,TGCGCCAGCAGTCATACCCCATTGGGACAGGGTTCTGGGGCCAACGTCCTGACTTTC
TRBD1,TRBJ2-2,TRBV5-4,NA,CASSSPRTGRLGNTGELLF,TGTGCCAGCAGCTCCCCCCGGACAGGGCGTTTGGGGAACACCGGGGAGCTGCTTTTT
TRBD2,TRBJ2-2,TRBV14,NA,CASSQGTSGISGELFF,TGTGCCAGCAGCCAAGGGACTAGCGGGATTTCCGGGGAGCTGTTTTTT
TRBD1,TRBJ1-5,TRBV19,NA,CASKNLGQGLPLSPQHF,TGTGCCAGCAAAAATCTGGGACAGGGGCTCCCATTGAGCCCCCAGCATTTT
TRBD1,TRBJ1-6,TRBV19,few,CASSEGAHNSPLHF,TGTGCCAGTAGTGAGGGGGCCCACAATTCACCCCTCCACTTT
NA,TRBJ2-5,TRBV11-3,NA,CASSLVGAGSAETQYF,TGTGCCAGCAGCTTAGTGGGGGCAGGGTCGGCAGAGACCCAGTACTTC
TRBD1,TRBJ1-4,TRBV6-1,NA,CASRFRDRNEKLFF,TGTGCCAGCAGATTCCGGGACAGAAATGAAAAACTGTTTTTT
NA,TRBJ1-1,TRBV27,NA,CASSDRGTEAFF,TGTGCCAGCAGTGATAGAGGCACTGAAGCTTTCTTT
TRBD2,TRBJ2-7,TRBV19,NA,CASTVRREGSYEQYF,TGTGCCAGTACCGTGAGGCGGGAGGGCAGCTACGAGCAGTACTTC
NA,TRBJ2-1,TRBV12-5,NA,CASGPAGSRGEQFF,TGTGCTAGTGGTCCCGCGGGGTCTCGGGGCGAGCAGTTCTTC
NA,TRBJ2-7,TRBV28,NA,CASSFRGSTKDEQYF,TGTGCCAGCAGTTTCCGGGGGTCAACGAAGGACGAGCAGTACTTC
TRBD1,TRBJ1-1,TRBV10-1,NA,CASSGSGTGGRAFF,TGCGCCAGCAGTGGGTCCGGGACAGGGGGACGGGCTTTCTTT
TRBD1,TRBJ1-2,TRBV27,NA,CATKLTGVGYGYTF,TGTGCCACCAAATTAACAGGGGTTGGGTATGGCTACACCTTC
TRBD2,TRBJ2-7,TRBV28,NA,CASSPGGYEQYF,TGTGCCAGCAGTCCGGGGGGCTACGAGCAGTACTTC
TRBD2,TRBJ2-7,TRBV4-3,NA,CASSQGGLADSYEQYF,TGCGCCAGCAGCCAGGGGGGACTAGCGGACTCCTACGAGCAGTACTTC
NA,TRBJ2-3,TRBV28,NA,CASSFLASSWYF,TGTGCCAGCAGTTTTCTGGCCTCTTCCTGGTATTTT
TRBD1,TRBJ2-5,TRBV15,NA,CATSRLTGVGLETQYF,TGTGCCACCAGCAGGCTCACAGGGGTGGGGCTAGAGACCCAGTACTTC
NA,TRBJ2-1,TRBV7-9,NA,CASSSPKHHEQFF,TGTGCCAGCAGCTCGCCGAAACACCATGAGCAGTTCTTC
NA,TRBJ2-5,TRBV28,once,CASSWGRETQYF,TGTGCCAGCAGTTGGGGGAGGGAGACCCAGTACTTC
NA,TRBJ1-4,TRBV21-1,NA,CASSPPKDRAFNREKLFF,TGTGCCAGCAGCCCCCCTAAGGACAGGGCCTTTAATAGGGAAAAACTGTTTTTT
NA,TRBJ2-4,TRBV27,once,CASSSGQAKNIQYF,TGTGCCAGCAGCTCGGGACAAGCCAAAAACATTCAGTACTTC
NA,TRBJ1-3,TRBV7-9,NA,CASSLASSGNTIYF,TGTGCCAGCAGCTTAGCGAGCTCTGGAAACACCATATATTTT
TRBD2,TRBJ2-1,TRBV6-1,NA,CASRLRGGLINEQFF,TGTGCCAGCCGTCTCCGGGGGGGACTGATCAATGAGCAGTTCTTC
TRBD1,TRBJ1-1,TRBV6-5,NA,CASRPTGGGVADFF,TGTGCCAGCAGGCCGACAGGGGGTGGCGTCGCAGATTTCTTT
NA,TRBJ2-4,TRBV7-2,NA,CASTRASTNIQYF,TGTGCCAGCACCCGGGCTAGCACGAACATTCAGTACTTC
TRBD1,TRBJ2-1,TRBV7-9,NA,CASRPDRAQSPYGEQFF,TGTGCCAGCAGGCCTGACAGGGCCCAATCACCTTACGGTGAGCAGTTCTTC
NA,TRBJ2-7,TRBV4-1,NA,CASSQGLADYEQYF,TGCGCCAGCAGCCAAGGGCTGGCGGACTACGAGCAGTACTTC
TRBD1,TRBJ1-5,TRBV19,NA,CASRNPDRGGGNQPQHF,TGTGCCAGTAGGAACCCAGACAGGGGTGGTGGCAATCAGCCCCAGCATTTT
NA,TRBJ2-7,TRBV27,NA,CASRLLDRFNEQYF,TGTGCCAGCAGGCTCCTCGACAGGTTTAATGAGCAGTACTTC
NA,TRBJ1-5,TRBV18,few,CASSHQEAFNQPQHF,TGTGCCAGCTCGCATCAGGAGGCCTTCAATCAGCCCCAGCATTTT
NA,TRBJ1-1,TRBV5-1,NA,CASSLGNRGSEAFF,TGCGCCAGCAGCTTGGGGAATAGAGGGAGTGAAGCTTTCTTT
NA,TRBJ1-1,TRBV28,NA,CASSLELNTEAFF,TGTGCCAGCAGTTTAGAGTTGAACACTGAAGCTTTCTTT
NA,TRBJ2-1,TRBV6-6,NA,CASSRTGRGEQFF,TGTGCCAGCAGTCGTACAGGGAGAGGGGAGCAGTTCTTC
NA,TRBJ2-1,TRBV6-5,NA,CASSLSGDGNEQFF,TGTGCCAGCAGTTTGTCAGGGGACGGCAATGAGCAGTTCTTC
TRBD2,TRBJ2-5,TRBV5-6,NA,CASSRGVGQETQYF,TGTGCCAGCAGCCGGGGGGTTGGCCAAGAGACCCAGTACTTC
NA,TRBJ2-3,TRBV11-2,once,CASSLEGDTDTQYF,TGTGCCAGCAGCTTAGAAGGAGACACAGATACGCAGTATTTT
TRBD1,TRBJ1-1,TRBV2,NA,CASSKGTATEAFF,TGTGCCAGCAGTAAGGGGACAGCAACTGAAGCTTTCTTT
TRBD1,TRBJ2-5,TRBV7-7,NA,CASSLAGTEETQYF,TGTGCCAGCAGCTTAGCGGGGACAGAAGAGACCCAGTACTTC
TRBD1,TRBJ1-6,TRBV5-4,NA,CASSLGDRGVSPLHF,TGTGCCAGCAGCTTGGGGGACAGGGGGGTTTCACCCCTCCACTTT
NA,TRBJ2-3,TRBV29-1,once,CSSYTQYF,TGCAGCTCATATACGCAGTATTTT
NA,TRBJ1-5,TRBV6-5,NA,CASSYSQVHNQPQHF,TGTGCCAGCAGTTACTCCCAGGTACACAATCAGCCCCAGCATTTT
NA,TRBJ1-3,TRBV7-8,once,CASSQRTGSGNTIYF,TGTGCCAGCAGCCAACGGACTGGCTCTGGAAACACCATATATTTT
TRBD1,TRBJ2-2,TRBV30,once,CAWSRGTANTGELFF,TGTGCCTGGAGTAGGGGGACAGCGAACACCGGGGAGCTGTTTTTT
NA,TRBJ1-4,TRBV5-6,few,CASSLDDQGKLFF,TGTGCCAGCAGCTTGGACGACCAGGGAAAACTGTTTTTT
TRBD1,TRBJ2-7,TRBV11-3,NA,CASSQGVTYEQYF,TGTGCCAGCAGCCAGGGGGTTACCTACGAGCAGTACTTC
NA,TRBJ1-4,TRBV7-9,NA,CSSSLFQAATNEKLFF,TGTTCCAGCAGCTTGTTCCAGGCTGCAACTAATGAAAAACTGTTTTTT
NA,TRBJ1-6,TRBV30,NA,CAWEGVYNSPLHF,TGTGCCTGGGAAGGGGTCTATAATTCACCCCTCCACTTT
NA,TRBJ2-2,TRBV29-1,once,CSAKSGQLTGELFF,TGCAGCGCCAAGTCGGGTCAGTTGACCGGGGAGCTGTTTTTT
TRBD1,TRBJ1-2,TRBV19,once,CASSAGQGANYGYTF,TGTGCCAGTAGTGCGGGACAGGGCGCTAACTATGGCTACACCTTC
TRBD1,TRBJ1-3,TRBV10-3,NA,CAISEFQGASPLAGNTIYF,TGTGCCATCAGTGAGTTCCAGGGGGCTTCCCCTCTTGCTGGAAACACCATATATTTT
TRBD2,TRBJ2-2,TRBV19,NA,CASLGLAGGVDTGELFF,TGTGCCAGTTTGGGACTAGCGGGGGGCGTGGACACCGGGGAGCTGTTTTTT
NA,TRBJ1-1,TRBV5-4,NA,CASSLARTAEAFF,TGTGCCAGCAGCTTGGCCCGGACAGCCGAAGCTTTCTTT
TRBD1,TRBJ1-2,TRBV28,NA,CASSQRQGLFGYTF,TGTGCCAGCAGTCAGAGACAGGGTTTGTTTGGCTACACCTTC
TRBD2,TRBJ2-1,TRBV14,NA,CASSARGGNEQFF,TGTGCCAGCAGCGCTCGGGGGGGCAATGAGCAGTTCTTC
TRBD2,TRBJ2-2,TRBV29-1,NA,CSVASGSRNTGELFF,TGCAGCGTTGCTAGCGGGAGTCGGAACACCGGGGAGCTGTTTTTT